The text below deals with one T cell receptor (beta chain). Per germline, CDR1 SGHAT and CDR2 FQNNGV. V was trimmed by 0 bases and J by 0 bases, leaving 6 bases between them. This CDR3 comprises 15 residues. This specimen belongs to a study of blood T cell repertoires in COVID-19. Method: immunoSEQ multiplex PCR; TCRdb's copy keeps in-frame clones and lacks some. The sample shows approximately 64,000 clones, approximately 77% of them seen only once. Material: peripheral blood. The chain recombines TRBV11-2 with TRBJ2-1; possible D gene TRBD2, 6 bases. The clonotype was recovered from a woman aged 70-85 years with acute or convalescent COVID-19. DNA of the CDR3: TGTGCCAGCAGCTTAGACGGGAGCTCCTACAATGAGCAGTTCTTC. Translating it yields CASSLDGSSYNEQFF. Together with reference TRBV11-2 and TRBJ2-1, the CDR3 gives the full variable domain: EAGVAQSPRYKIIEKRQSVAFWCNPISGHATLYWYQQILGQGPKLLIQFQNNGVVDDSQLPKDRFSAERLKGVDSTLKIQPAKLEDSAVYLCASSLDGSSYNEQFFGPGTRLTVL.